Following are 7 T cell receptor beta chains from one sample sequenced in a study of Ad26.COV2.S vaccination and SARS-CoV-2 variants (dated by TCRdb to 2020 to 2022). The sample's treatment or condition, from its label and the paper: 19 received Ad26.COV2.S at low or high dose, single or two shots; 5 received placebo; per-sample allocation not given. For vaccine and placebo recipients, repertoires were sequenced using samples collected on day 63 after the first injection. Libraries were prepared through the immunoSEQ multiplex PCR assay. TCRdb took this table from immuneACCESS and kept in-frame rearrangements with V and J called. Such tables lack part of the clones; where checked against another copy, unresolved V genes explain under half of the gap, and the rest is unexplained. Here the sample has roughly 320,000 clones; roughly 91% occur a single time. The ten most abundant clones make up 3.4% of the sample.

The sample here was peripheral blood, taken in a trial of Ad26.COV2.S vaccine versus placebo. The receptor set was obtained from a person between 18 and 65 years old who received the Ad26.COV2.S COVID-19 vaccine or a placebo.

The rearrangement uses TRBV9 and TRBJ2-1, with 15 bases that match TRBD2. With 0 bases clipped from V and 0 bases from J, the junction kept 4 bases outside the gene matches. The CDR3 length is 19 residues. Germline CDR1 is SGDLS and CDR2 is YYNGEE. The DNA for the CDR3 is TGTGCCAGCAGCGTAGAAGGACTAGCGGGGGGGAGCTCCTACAATGAGCAGTTCTTC. Translation gives CASSVEGLAGGSSYNEQFF.

This chain uses TRBV27 with TRBJ2-7, with 7 bases that match TRBD2. V lost 6 bases and J lost 2; bases outside the gene matches: 4. The CDR3 length is 13 residues. The germline V gene encodes CDR1 MNHEY and CDR2 SMNVEV (reference sequence). The CDR3 DNA reads TGTGCCAGCAGCCCTGGACTAGCCTACGAGCAGTACTTC. Amino acids: CASSPGLAYEQYF.

V is TRBV14 and J is TRBJ2-2; no definite D call. CDR3 size: 14 residues. Per germline, CDR1 SGHDN and CDR2 FVKESK. V was pared by 2 bases and J by 8 bases, with 12 bases between. CDR3 coding DNA: TGTGCCAGCAGCCAAAGGAGAGCTGCGGGGGAGCTGTTTTTT. Translated, it gives CASSQRRAAGELFF.

The chain joins TRBV7-2 to TRBJ2-3, with D unclear. Germline-derived CDR1 and CDR2 are SGHTA and FQGNSA. The CDR3 contains 13 residues. V was cut by 4 bases and J by 5 bases, with 10 bases left in between. The CDR3 region is CASSSLIVDTQYF. DNA for the CDR3: TGTGCCAGCAGCTCCCTAATTGTAGATACGCAGTATTTT.

The CDR3 coding sequence is TGTGCCAGCAGCCCCCGGGCCGTCTCGAACACCATATATTTT. Amino acid sequence: CASSPRAVSNTIYF. The V call is TRBV7-9, the J call TRBJ1-3, with no clear D. The V gene's germline CDR1 is SEHNR and CDR2 FQNEAQ (reference sequence). Deletions cut 5 bases from V and 7 bases from J, with 15 bases between. CDR3 size: 14 residues.

This clone was found once. The CDR3 reads CASSPQQGLSGANVLTF. CDR3 bases: TGTGCCAGCAGTCCACAACAGGGCCTCTCTGGGGCCAACGTCCTGACTTTC. V is TRBV6-6 and J is TRBJ2-6; D is possibly TRBD1 (6 bases). In germline, CDR1 is MNHNY, CDR2 SVGAGI (reference sequence). The CDR3 has 17 residues. The V end was cut by 5 bases, the J end by 0 bases, with 14 bases between.

The rearrangement joins TRBV5-8 to TRBJ1-2; 7 nucleotides agree with TRBD1. Per the germline V gene, CDR1 is SGHTS and CDR2 is YDEGEE. The trim removed 4 bases at V and 6 bases at J, leaving 9 bases unmatched. This CDR3 region has 14 residues. CDR3 DNA: TGTGCCAGCAGCACTTTCGGACAGGCCCATGGCTACACCTTC. Residues: CASSTFGQAHGYTF.